Following are 5 T cell receptor beta chains from one sample sequenced in a study of early T cells in non-severe SARS-CoV-2 infection (dated by TCRdb to the early 2020s). The library relied on 5' RACE. The sequencer was a NextSeq 500. The public reads were reanalyzed by TCRdb: fastp trimming at Q25, MiXCR alignment, in-frame beta chains only. Every entry covers one CDR3 protein and lists the most common genes and DNA from its rows. This sample has around 68,000 distinct CDR3 sequences in its table, and 10% to 15% of those were observed once. Jointly, the top ten make up over 1.1% of the sample. The sequenced sample was whole blood, obtained at baseline. All receptors derive from an adult who was a healthcare worker with PCR-confirmed SARS-CoV-2 infection or an uninfected control (not recorded which).

This clonotype has at least ten counts. V and J are TRBV5-4 and TRBJ2-7, with D perhaps matching TRBD2 (5 bases). Trimming took off 4 bases at V and 5 bases at J, with 16 bases between the two ends. From germline, CDR1 is SGHNT and CDR2 YYREEE (reference sequence). This CDR3 contains 14 residues. The CDR3 sequence is CASSGDLRVDEQYF. CDR3 bases: TGTGCCAGCAGCGGCGATCTGAGGGTAGACGAGCAGTACTTC.

This clonotype was recorded a few times. The gene calls are TRBV6-6 and TRBJ2-1; 9 bases match TRBD2. V trimming: 2 bases; J trimming: 7 bases; junction bases outside the gene matches: 15. Germline-derived CDR1 and CDR2 are MNHNY and SVGAGI (reference sequence). The CDR3 is made up of 18 amino acids. CDR3 sequence: CASSYRVAGARGRNEQFF. CDR3 in DNA: TGTGCCAGCAGTTACCGGGTAGCGGGGGCCCGTGGGAGGAATGAGCAGTTCTTC.

This clonotype was observed a few times. This sequence joins TRBV7-9 and TRBJ2-7; D not resolved. Germline loops: CDR1 SEHNR, CDR2 FQNEAQ (reference sequence). Deletions cut 4 bases from V and 7 bases from J, with 17 bases between. The CDR3 sequence is 14 residues long. This chain's CDR3 is CASSSRYGGVEQYF. DNA for the CDR3: TGTGCCAGCAGCTCCCGCTATGGCGGAGTGGAGCAGTACTTC.

This clonotype showed up just a few times. The chain carries TRBV10-3 and TRBJ1-4; D might be TRBD1 (5 bases). The germline CDR1 and CDR2 sequences are ENHRY and SYGVKD. The CDR3 totals 14 residues. The V gene lost 3 bases and the J gene lost 8 bases, with 13 bases spanning the gap. The chain's CDR3 is CAISEEVKGEKLFF. CDR3 DNA: TGTGCCATCAGTGAAGAAGTAAAGGGGGAAAAACTGTTTTTT.

This chain connects TRBV19 to TRBJ2-1; unclear D gene. The CDR3 runs to 15 residues. Germline V CDR1 and CDR2: LNHDA, SQIVND (reference sequence). Trimming left V 2 bases short and J 6 bases short, with 14 bases between. The CDR3 is CASSISPGSGNEQFF. In nucleotides, the CDR3 is TGTGCCAGTAGTATATCCCCAGGATCGGGCAATGAGCAGTTCTTC.